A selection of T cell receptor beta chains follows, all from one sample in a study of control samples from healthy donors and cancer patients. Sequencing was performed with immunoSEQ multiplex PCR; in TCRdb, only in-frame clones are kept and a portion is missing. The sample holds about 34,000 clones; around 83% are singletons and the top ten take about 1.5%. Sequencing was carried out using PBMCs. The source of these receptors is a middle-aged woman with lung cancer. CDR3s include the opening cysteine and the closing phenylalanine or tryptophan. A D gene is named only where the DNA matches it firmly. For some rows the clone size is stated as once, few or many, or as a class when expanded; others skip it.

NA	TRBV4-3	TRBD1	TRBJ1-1	TGCGCCAGCAGCCAGGGACAGGGAATGTCACGCACTGAAGCTTTCTTT	CASSQGQGMSRTEAFF
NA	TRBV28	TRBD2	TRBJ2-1	TGTGCCAGCAGTACTATAGCGGGGGGCTACAATGAGCAGTTCTTC	CASSTIAGGYNEQFF
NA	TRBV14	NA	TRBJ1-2	TGTGCCAGCAGCCAAGAAAGTGGCCCGGATGGTGGCTACACCTTC	CASSQESGPDGGYTF
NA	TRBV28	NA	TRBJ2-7	TGTGCCAGCAGGGGGAATGGTGCAAACCGGCTTTACGAGCAGTACTTC	CASRGNGANRLYEQYF
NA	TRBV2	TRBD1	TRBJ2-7	TGTGCCAGCAGACCCGACAGGGGCGCCTACGAGCAGTACTTC	CASRPDRGAYEQYF
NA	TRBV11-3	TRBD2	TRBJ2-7	TGTGCCAGCAGCCGTGCTCGGGGCGGGGGGGAGCAGTACTTC	CASSRARGGGEQYF
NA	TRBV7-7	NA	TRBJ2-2	TGTGCCAGCAGCATCGGGATTAACACCGGGGAGCTGTTTTTT	CASSIGINTGELFF
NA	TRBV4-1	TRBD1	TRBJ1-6	TGCGCCAGCAGCAACCAGGGGGCCTATTCACCCCTCCACTTT	CASSNQGAYSPLHF
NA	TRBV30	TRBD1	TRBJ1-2	TGTGCCTGGAGTGTACTTCGAGGGACAGGCTATGGCTACACCTTC	CAWSVLRGTGYGYTF
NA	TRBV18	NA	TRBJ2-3	TGTGCCAGCTCAATCGGGCAGGAACGCACAGATACGCAGTATTTT	CASSIGQERTDTQYF
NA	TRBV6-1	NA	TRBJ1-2	TGTGCCAGCAGTGATCCTTTTATCCACTATGGCTACACCTTC	CASSDPFIHYGYTF
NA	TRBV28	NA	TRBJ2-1	TGTGCCTGTCGAGGGCCTCAGGCCCCGTTGAATGAGCAGTTCTTC	CACRGPQAPLNEQFF
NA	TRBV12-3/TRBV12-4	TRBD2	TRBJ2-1	TGTGCCAGTAGGGGACTAGTTTACAATGAGCAGTTCTTC	CASRGLVYNEQFF
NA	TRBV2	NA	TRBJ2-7	TGTGCCAGCAGTGGGGGCCAGGGGAGATACGAGCAGTACTTC	CASSGGQGRYEQYF
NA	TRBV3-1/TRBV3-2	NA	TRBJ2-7	TGTGCCAGCAGCCAAGGCGTCTACGAGCAGTACTTC	CASSQGVYEQYF
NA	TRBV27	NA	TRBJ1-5	TGTGCCAGCAGTTTAGTGGGGGGTAATCAGCCCCAGCATTTT	CASSLVGGNQPQHF
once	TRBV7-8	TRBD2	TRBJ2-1	TGTGCCAGCAGCTCTCGGACTAGCGGGGGGGCCTCGCAGTTCTTC	CASSSRTSGGASQFF
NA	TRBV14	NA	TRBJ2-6	TGTGCCAGCAGCCAAGACGGTATGGATCGGCAGCGCTTCTCTGGGGCCAACGTCCTGACTTTC	CASSQDGMDRQRFSGANVLTF
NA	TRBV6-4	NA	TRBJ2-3	TGTGCCAGCAGTGAGGACGGGGAGGCAGATACGCAGTATTTT	CASSEDGEADTQYF
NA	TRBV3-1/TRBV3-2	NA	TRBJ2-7	TGTGCCAGCAGCCAACGAGGTAGCGGAAACTCCTACGAGCAGTACTTC	CASSQRGSGNSYEQYF
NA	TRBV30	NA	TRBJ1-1	TGTGCCTGGGTCCCCCCGGGCTCCCGAGGGAAAGCTTTCTTT	CAWVPPGSRGKAFF
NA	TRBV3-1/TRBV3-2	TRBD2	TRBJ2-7	TGTGCCAGCAGAACTAGCGGGGGCACGGAGCAGCAGTACTTC	CASRTSGGTEQQYF
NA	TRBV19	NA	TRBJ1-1	TGTGCCAGTCGCGATCGGGGGCGTTGGATGAACACTGAAGCTTTCTTT	CASRDRGRWMNTEAFF
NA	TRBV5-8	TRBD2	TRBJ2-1	TGTGCCAGCAGCTTGATGGGTAGCGGGGGCGATGAGCAGTTCTTC	CASSLMGSGGDEQFF
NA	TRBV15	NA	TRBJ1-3	TGTGCCACCAGCAGAGATGGATATGGGGCCTCTGGAAACACCATATATTTT	CATSRDGYGASGNTIYF
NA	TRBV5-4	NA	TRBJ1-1	TGTGCCAGCAGCGGCCGGGGAAGGGGCACTGAAGCTTTCTTT	CASSGRGRGTEAFF
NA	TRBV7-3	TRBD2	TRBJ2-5	TGTGCCAGCAGCCCTAGACCTAGGGCCGGGCTAGCGGGGGTCAAACAAGAGACCCAGTACTTC	CASSPRPRAGLAGVKQETQYF
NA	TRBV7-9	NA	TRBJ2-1	TGTGCCAGCAGCTTAGGTGCGGGGACGAGCTCCTACAATGAGCAGTTCTTC	CASSLGAGTSSYNEQFF
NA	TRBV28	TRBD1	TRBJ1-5	TGTGCCAGCAGTCCCAGGACAGGTCAGCATTTT	CASSPRTGQHF
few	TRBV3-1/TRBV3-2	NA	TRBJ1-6	TGTGCCAGCAGCCAAGATCTAGGAGGGATCGGGAATTCACCCCTCCACTTT	CASSQDLGGIGNSPLHF
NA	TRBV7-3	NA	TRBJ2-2	TGTGCCAGCAGCTCCCTGGGCGGGGACACCGGGGAGCTGTTTTTT	CASSSLGGDTGELFF
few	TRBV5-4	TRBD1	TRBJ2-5	TGTGCCAGCAGCTTCATTGACAGGGAAGAGACCCAGTACTTC	CASSFIDREETQYF
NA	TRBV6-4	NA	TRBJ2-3	TGTGCCAGCAGTTCCGCAGGCGGCAGGGATACGCAGTATTTT	CASSSAGGRDTQYF
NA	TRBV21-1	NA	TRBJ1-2	TGTGCCAGCAGCAAAGGGGGGGCGCTCTATGGCTACACCTTC	CASSKGGALYGYTF
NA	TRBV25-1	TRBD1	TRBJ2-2	TGTGCCAGCAGGGATGATCATCGAGGGACAGGGGGCCCCGGGGAGCTGTTTTTT	CASRDDHRGTGGPGELFF
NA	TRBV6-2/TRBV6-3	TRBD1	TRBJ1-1	TGTGCCAGCAGTTTCCGGGACAGGGGGTTAGCTTTCTTT	CASSFRDRGLAFF
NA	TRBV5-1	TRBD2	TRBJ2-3	TGCGCCAGCCAGGACAAGCGGGGGAGCACAGATACGCAGTATTTT	CASQDKRGSTDTQYF
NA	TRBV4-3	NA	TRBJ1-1	TGCGCCAGCAGCCAAGATTATTCCCCGGCTAAAAACACTGAAGCTTTCTTT	CASSQDYSPAKNTEAFF
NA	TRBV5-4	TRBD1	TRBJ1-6	TGTGCCAGCAGCACCCGCCGGACAGGGGGCTTTTCACCCCTCCACTTT	CASSTRRTGGFSPLHF
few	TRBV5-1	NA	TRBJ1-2	TGCGCCAGCAGCTTGTTGCAGGCCCCATCCTATGGCTACACCTTC	CASSLLQAPSYGYTF
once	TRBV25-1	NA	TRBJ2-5	TGTGCCAGCAGTGAATACGGGCGGGGCCAAGAGACCCAGTACTTC	CASSEYGRGQETQYF
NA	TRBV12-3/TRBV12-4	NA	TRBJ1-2	TGTGCCAGCAGTTTAGGGCTGTATGGCTACACCTTC	CASSLGLYGYTF
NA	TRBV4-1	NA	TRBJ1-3	TGCGCCAGCAGCCCGAGTGGAGTCGACTCTGGAAACACCATATATTTT	CASSPSGVDSGNTIYF
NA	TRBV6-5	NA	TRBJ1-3	TGTGCCAGCAACCCCGGGGGGTCTGGAAACACCATATATTTT	CASNPGGSGNTIYF
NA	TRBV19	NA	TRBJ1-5	TGTGCCAGTAGAGACAGACTATATAGCAATCAGCCCCAGCATTTT	CASRDRLYSNQPQHF
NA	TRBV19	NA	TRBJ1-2	TGTGCCAGTCTACTGGACGGGAAGGCTAACTATGGCTACACCTTC	CASLLDGKANYGYTF
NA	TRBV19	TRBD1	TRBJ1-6	TGTGCCAGTAGTACGACAGGGGGGAATTCACCCCTCCACTTT	CASSTTGGNSPLHF